The 21 T cell receptor beta chains in this list originate from one sample, sequenced in a study of blood T cell repertoires in COVID-19. Repertoires were generated with immunoSEQ multiplex PCR, while TCRdb's copy carries only in-frame clones and drops some. The sample includes roughly 110,000 clones, about 88% of them seen just once. The sequenced material came from peripheral blood. The receptors stem from a woman in her 70s who had recovered from COVID-19.

This chain uses TRBV5-1 with TRBJ2-3; a possible D gene is TRBD2 (6 bases). Germline assignment: CDR1 SGHRS and CDR2 YFSETQ. CDR3 length equals 16 residues. V lost 5 bases to trimming and J lost 4 bases, with 20 bases between them. The CDR3 here is CASRHLGGAFADTQYF. The CDR3 DNA sequence: TGCGCCAGCAGACACTTGGGCGGGGCTTTCGCAGATACGCAGTATTTT.

V gene TRBV18 combines with J gene TRBJ2-3; D remains ambiguous. The V end was cut by 9 bases, the J end by 4 bases, with 14 bases between. In germline, CDR1 is KGHSH, CDR2 LQKENI. There are 13 residues in the CDR3. CDR3 region: CARPSASPDTQYF. Here the CDR3 DNA reads TGTGCCAGACCGAGCGCAAGCCCAGATACGCAGTATTTT.

This rearrangement joins TRBV27 to TRBJ1-6, with a possible D match to TRBD1 (5 bases). V was pared by 2 bases and J by 5 bases, with 7 bases between. The CDR3 contains 14 residues. Germline V CDR1 and CDR2: MNHEY, SMNVEV (reference sequence). The CDR3 sequence is CASSLAGHNSPLHF. CDR3 DNA sequence: TGTGCCAGCAGTTTAGCGGGACATAATTCACCCCTCCACTTT.

This chain links TRBV20-1 with TRBJ2-7, with D perhaps TRBD1 (5 bases). Germline V gene sequence: CDR1 DFQATT, CDR2 SNEGSKA (reference sequence). Trimming shortened V by 3 bases and J by 5 bases, and 11 bases separated the two germline ends. The CDR3 extends over 12 amino acids. CDR3 amino acids: CSASNQDNEQYF. The DNA for the CDR3 is TGCAGTGCTAGTAATCAGGACAACGAGCAGTACTTC.

The genes are TRBV10-3 and TRBJ2-3, with 9 positions matching TRBD2. The CDR3 covers 16 residues. Germline CDR1 and CDR2: ENHRY and SYGVKD. The V gene end was trimmed by 6 bases and the J gene end by 6 bases; junction bases not matched to a gene: 13. Written as DNA, the CDR3 is TGTGCCATCAGCAACCCCTCGCGGGAGGGCAGTGATACGCAGTATTTT. Protein product: CAISNPSREGSDTQYF.

The rearrangement uses TRBV27 and TRBJ2-5; TRBD2 might be the D (5 bases). CDR1 is MNHEY and CDR2 is SMNVEV in the germline V gene (reference sequence). The CDR3 sequence is 16 residues long. Deletions cut 3 bases from V and 5 bases from J, with 19 bases between. The CDR3, as DNA: TGTGCCAGCAGTTTTTGGAGGTCGGGGATTGGGGAGACCCAGTACTTC. Amino acids: CASSFWRSGIGETQYF.

V is TRBV7-2 and J is TRBJ2-7; no clear D gene. The V end was cut by 1 base, the J end by 4 bases, with 14 bases between. Germline CDR1 is SGHTA and CDR2 is FQGNSA. The CDR3 covers 15 residues. The CDR3 region has the DNA TGTGCCAGCAGCTTAGGTCGTATCCTATCGTACGAGCAGTACTTC. Protein product: CASSLGRILSYEQYF. The variable domain in full, with the rest retrieved from reference TRBV7-2 and TRBJ2-7, is GAGVSQSPSNKVTEKGKDVELRCDPISGHTALYWYRQSLGQGLEFLIYFQGNSAPDKSGLPSDRFSAERTGGSVSTLTIQRTQQEDSAVYLCASSLGRILSYEQYFGPGTRLTVT.

The table lists this clone with a count of one. The rearrangement uses TRBV29-1 and TRBJ1-1; D is ambiguous. The V end was cut by 7 bases, the J end by 11 bases, with 20 bases between. The CDR3 extends over 12 amino acids. Per germline, CDR1 SQVTM and CDR2 ANQGSEA. The DNA for the CDR3 is TGCAGCGCCCTCTCCGAGGGCCTAAGGGCTTTCTTT. Translation gives CSALSEGLRAFF.

The chain employs TRBV5-4 and TRBJ1-6; D not resolved. This CDR3 is built from 14 residues. Germline V lookup: CDR1 SGHNT, CDR2 YYREEE (reference sequence). The V end lost 0 bases, the J end lost 9 bases, and 10 bases lay between the germline ends. The CDR3 reads CASSLVRGTSPLHF. The CDR3 DNA reads TGTGCCAGCAGCTTGGTCCGGGGAACTTCACCCCTCCACTTT. Supplemented by reference TRBV5-4 and TRBJ1-6, the full variable domain reads ETGVTQSPTHLIKTRGQQVTLRCSSQSGHNTVSWYQQALGQGPQFIFQYYREEENGRGNFPPRFSGLQFPNYSSELNVNALELDDSALYLCASSLVRGTSPLHFGNGTRLTVT.

The genes are TRBV3-1 (or the pseudogene TRBV3-2) and TRBJ2-5; the match to TRBD2 covers 8 bases. V trimming: 6 bases; J trimming: 1 base; junction bases outside the gene matches: 4. Germline V gene sequence: CDR1 LGHDT, CDR2 YNNKEL (reference sequence). The CDR3 sequence is 14 residues long. Here the CDR3 reads CASRGLDFQETQYF. The CDR3 nucleotides read TGTGCCAGCAGGGGACTAGATTTCCAAGAGACCCAGTACTTC.

The chain has TRBV5-1 and TRBJ2-3; 12 bases align to TRBD2. CDR1 SGHRS and CDR2 YFSETQ come from the germline V gene. Trimming cost V 3 bases and J 4 bases; bases outside gene matches: 12. The CDR3 is 18 amino acids. The DNA of the CDR3 is TGCGCCAGCAGCTCCCGACTAGCGGGGGTCCGGGAGGCAGATACGCAGTATTTT. This encodes CASSSRLAGVREADTQYF.

V is TRBV3-1 (or the pseudogene TRBV3-2) and J is TRBJ1-5; 9 bases map to TRBD1. CDR3 length equals 15 residues. The V gene end was trimmed by 4 bases and the J gene end by 6 bases; junction bases not matched to a gene: 7. Germline CDR1 is LGHDT and CDR2 is YNNKEL (reference sequence). This CDR3 reads CASSPGQGHGQPQHF. The DNA of the CDR3 is TGTGCCAGCAGCCCGGGACAGGGTCACGGTCAGCCCCAGCATTTT.

The chain combines TRBV27 with TRBJ2-6; tentatively, D is TRBD2 (6 bases). Trimming left V 7 bases short and J 0 bases short, with 25 bases between. The CDR3 spans 20 residues. Per the germline V gene, CDR1 is MNHEY and CDR2 is SMNVEV (reference sequence). Here the CDR3 DNA reads TGTGCCAGCACTTCACCCCTGGGGGGTGGGTTTTTCTCTGGGGCCAACGTCCTGACTTTC. Its protein product is CASTSPLGGGFFSGANVLTF.

The sample holds one count of this clone. J is TRBJ2-2 and V is TRBV12-3 or TRBV12-4, with unresolved D. CDR3 length: 13 amino acids. Trimming took off 6 bases at V and 7 bases at J, with 12 bases between the two ends. The CDR3: CASSRTSFGELFF. The CDR3 coding sequence is TGTGCCAGCAGCCGTACTTCTTTCGGGGAGCTGTTTTTT.

This chain joins TRBV7-8 and TRBJ2-7; no reliable D call. Germline assignment: CDR1 SGHVS and CDR2 FQNEAQ. V was trimmed by 1 base and J by 2 bases, leaving 12 bases between them. This CDR3 spans 15 amino acids. CDR3 bases: TGTGCCAGCAGCTTAGGGCTGGCAGCGACCTACGAGCAGTACTTC. This translates into CASSLGLAATYEQYF.

The chain employs TRBV5-6 and TRBJ2-5, with 7 positions matching TRBD1. V was pared by 4 bases and J by 4 bases, with 10 bases of the junction left unmatched. Germline V lookup: CDR1 SGHDT, CDR2 YYEEEE. The CDR3 loop spans 15 amino acids. CDR3 region: CASSHTDRVGETQYF. The DNA for the CDR3 is TGTGCCAGCAGCCACACTGACAGGGTGGGAGAGACCCAGTACTTC.

The J gene is TRBJ2-1, the V gene TRBV4-2; TRBD1 agrees at 10 bases. The CDR3 consists of 15 residues. In germline, CDR1 is LGHNA, CDR2 YNFKEQ. V lost 4 bases, J lost 6 bases, and 6 bases stayed unmatched. The DNA for the CDR3 is TGTGCCAGCAGCCCCCGGGACAGGGGCTTCAATGAGCAGTTCTTC. The encoded protein is CASSPRDRGFNEQFF.

The chain links TRBV28 to TRBJ1-2; D not certain. V lost 6 bases to trimming and J lost 8 bases, with 7 bases between them. Germline V gene data show CDR1 as MDHEN and CDR2 as SYDVKM. CDR3 length: 10 residues. The CDR3 DNA follows: TGTGCCAGCAGCACGGTAGGCTACACCTTC. It specifies CASSTVGYTF.

V usage is TRBV7-2 and J usage is TRBJ1-5; 9 positions agree with TRBD1. Trimming took 2 bases from V and 1 from J; bases not matched to a gene: 9. Germline loops: CDR1 SGHTA, CDR2 FQGNSA. The CDR3 sequence is 18 residues long. The CDR3 sequence is CASSLWGQGIMSNQPQHF. Written as DNA, the CDR3 is TGTGCCAGCAGCTTATGGGGACAGGGAATTATGAGCAATCAGCCCCAGCATTTT.

The table lists this clone with a count of one. This chain connects TRBV11-2 to TRBJ2-3, with D tentatively TRBD1 (5 bases). V lost 0 bases and J lost 6, with 7 bases in between. Looked up from germline, CDR1 is SGHAT and CDR2 is FQNNGV. This CDR3 contains 13 residues. The chain's CDR3 is CASSLDAGDTQYF. In DNA, the CDR3 is TGTGCCAGCAGCTTAGATGCAGGGGATACGCAGTATTTT. Combining the CDR3 with reference TRBV11-2 and TRBJ2-3 gives the whole variable domain EAGVAQSPRYKIIEKRQSVAFWCNPISGHATLYWYQQILGQGPKLLIQFQNNGVVDDSQLPKDRFSAERLKGVDSTLKIQPAKLEDSAVYLCASSLDAGDTQYFGPGTRLTVL.

The J gene is TRBJ1-6, the V gene TRBV9; D unclear. The CDR3 covers 14 residues. V was clipped by 1 base and J by 6 bases, with 8 bases between them. Germline V lookup: CDR1 SGDLS, CDR2 YYNGEE. The CDR3 sequence is CASSVTQINSPLHF. DNA for the CDR3: TGTGCCAGCAGCGTAACACAGATTAATTCACCCCTCCACTTT.